The 7 T cell receptor beta chains reported below all come from one sample, sequenced in a study of tumor-infiltrating lymphocytes in primary liver carcinoma. Co-extraction yielded RNA and DNA from 20-30 mg of unsorted bulk tissue. The investigators made TCR beta cDNA from around 530 ng total RNA, using a constant-region primer. Construction of TCR beta libraries relied on three successive nested multiplex PCR rounds employing slightly modified ARM-PCR. PCR rounds one and two used TRBV1-TRBV30 forward primers with a C-beta reverse primer for 10 cycles each. TCRdb passed the multiplex PCR reads through MiXCR, listing each CDR3 protein once. Of about 43,000 distinct CDR3 sequences in the sample, 73% were seen once. The sequenced sample consisted of liver tumor tissue from sampling region 2. The subset is: tumor region T2, inferior pole. The receptors here all came from a man aged 35 to 55 with primary liver carcinoma and hepatitis B virus infection.

Notes on this clonotype: A read error may be the cause here, since a much bigger clone is one base away. The conserved phenylalanine or tryptophan is not found at the CDR3 terminus, so this likely reflects a read error. The J gene is TRBJ2-3, the V gene TRBV29-1, with 9 bases that match TRBD2. There are 14 residues in the CDR3. Germline CDR1 SQVTM, CDR2 ANQGSEA. The CDR3 here is CSAEGSGSADMQYL. The CDR3 DNA reads TGCAGCGCTGAGGGTAGCGGGAGTGCAGATATGCAGTATCTT.

This clonotype appeared once. An end of the junction differs from the germline gene, which may be a read error. The rearrangement links TRBV4-3 to TRBJ2-7, with 9 bases matching TRBD2. The CDR3 runs to 15 residues. Germline V gene sequence: CDR1 LGHNA, CDR2 YSLEER. CDR3 region: CASSPYRAGGYEQYF. As DNA, the CDR3 is TGCGCCAGCAGCCCCTATCGAGCGGGAGGCTATGAGCAGTATTTC.

Details on this clonotype: The junction does not match germline at one end; this may be a read error. The V call is TRBV11-3, the J call TRBJ2-3; D is possibly TRBD1 (5 bases). The CDR3 runs to 15 residues. Germline V gives CDR1 SGHNT, CDR2 YENEEA. CDR3 residues: CVSSLGVGYTGTQYF. CDR3 nucleotides: TGTGTCAGCAGCTTAGGGGTAGGGTACACAGGTACGCAGTATTTT.

The V gene is TRBV6-1, the J gene TRBJ2-3; D not certain. Germline loops: CDR1 MNHNS, CDR2 SASEGT. The ends were cut back, 1 base at V and 15 bases at J, with 20 bases in the middle. The CDR3 is 14 amino acids. This CDR3 reads CASSEGQGPDMQYF. DNA for the CDR3: TGTGCCAGCAGTGAAGGACAAGGGCCAGATATGCAATATTTT.

Comments on this clonotype: No conserved phenylalanine or tryptophan is present at the end of the CDR3, so a read error is the likely explanation. No DNA is shown, since the ends of the CDR3 on it are uncertain; the CDR3 is the one TCRdb lists. The chain joins TRBV11-2 to TRBJ2-5; the table's TRBD2 call for D was not verified on the DNA. The germline V gene has CDR1 SGHAT and CDR2 FQNNGV. The CDR3 numbers 18 amino acids, ends counted. CDR3 loop: CASSSTGLAGGSVETQYL.

On this clonotype itself: The conserved phenylalanine or tryptophan normally closing the CDR3 is absent here, so this likely arose from a read error. The chain links TRBV28 to TRBJ1-1; a weak D match, TRBD1 (5 bases). CDR1 MDHEN and CDR2 SYDVKM come from the germline V gene. Trimming stripped 6 bases from V and 7 bases from J, with 12 bases between. The CDR3 has 12 residues. The CDR3 nucleotides read TGTGCCAGCAGGATCACAGGCGATGAAGCTTTCTCT. It yields the protein CASRITGDEAFS.

The chain recombines TRBV5-1 with TRBJ1-1; D gene ambiguous. The CDR3 has 14 amino acids. The germline V gene encodes CDR1 SGHRS and CDR2 YFSETQ. V dropped 1 base and J dropped 12 bases, with 19 bases sitting between them. In DNA, the CDR3 is TGCGCCAGCAGCTTGTCTTCAGTGAACACCGAAACTTTCTTT. This codes for CASSLSSVNTETFF.